This T cell receptor (beta chain) appears in the sequencing data of a study of blood T cell repertoires in COVID-19. Study background: The United States, Italy and Spain were the sources of the acute and convalescent COVID-19 samples. T cells, B-cell-depleted T cells, or PBMCs provided the cDNA or gDNA that served as material.

Some clones are missing from TCRdb's copy, which holds only in-frame ones; the method was immunoSEQ multiplex PCR. Among fewer than 250,000 clones listed, around 90% were seen once. This receptor was taken from a man aged 55 to 70 with COVID-19, enrolled during active disease. The sample was peripheral blood.

CDR3 residues: CASSQVERGNTEAFF. The CDR3 region has the DNA TGCGCCAGCAGCCAAGTAGAAAGGGGTAACACTGAAGCTTTCTTT. The chain joins TRBV4-1 to TRBJ1-1; possibly TRBD1 for D (5 bases). V was shortened by 1 base and J by 2 bases, with 11 bases between the two germline ends. This CDR3 has 15 residues. Per germline, CDR1 MGHRA and CDR2 YSYEKL.